This TCR beta chain emerged from a study of OX40 agonist ivuxolimab in advanced cancers. Study in general: Across the patients, intravenous ivuxolimab was delivered every 2 weeks at 0.01 to 10 mg/kg. Regarding the study as a whole: No determination was made of the antigen specificity of the expanded peripheral T cells.

The germline CDR1 and CDR2 sequences are LNHNV and YYDKDF (reference sequence). CDR3 length equals 14 residues. Trimming took off 9 bases at V and 1 base at J, with 15 bases between the two ends. Comment on this clone: Its antigen is unknown.

The repertoire was sequenced with immunoSEQ multiplex PCR; TCRdb's copy has only in-frame clones and lacks some. The table lists under 30,000 clones, around 84% of them singletons, with approximately 15% in the top ten. The sample here was CD4+ or CD8+ T cells sorted from blood, taken in a trial of the OX40 agonist ivuxolimab. The clonotype was recovered from an adult with an advanced solid tumor such as melanoma, head and neck, liver or kidney cancer. The gene calls are TRBV15 and TRBJ1-1, with D possibly being TRBD1 (5 bases). CDR3: CATGVQSGNTEAFF. The CDR3 DNA follows: TGTGCCACAGGGGTCCAGTCGGGGAACACTGAAGCTTTCTTT.